This T cell receptor beta chain was captured in a study of cytomegalovirus exposure and HLA in healthy donors. Study information: Among 150 million to 200 million T cells, an earlier analysis found roughly 100 million unique TCR beta sequences.

In nominal health when sampled, donors likely had unrecorded immune exposures nonetheless. To note about this clone: Its target is unknown.

13 Jbeta primers and 60 Vbeta primers were used for the PCR. Some clones are missing from TCRdb's copy, which holds only in-frame ones; the method was immunoSEQ multiplex PCR. The sample contains roughly 200,000 clones, almost 70% of which appear only once. Study findings and constraints: A few CMV-associated chains proved CMV antigen-specific in vitro. CMV serostatus stood as the only immune exposure information on hand.

This CDR3 has 15 residues. Trimming removed 9 bases at V and 0 bases at J, with 15 bases between. The V gene's germline CDR1 is SGHTA and CDR2 FQGNSA. The sequenced sample was PBMCs. The receptor's source is a man aged 35 to 55 in good health and CMV-seropositive. The chain links TRBV7-2 to TRBJ1-3, with D possibly being TRBD1 (6 bases). The CDR3 here is CASEGGGGSGNTIYF. In DNA form, the CDR3 reads TGTGCCAGTGAGGGAGGGGGTGGCTCTGGAAACACCATATATTTT.